This T cell receptor beta chain was sequenced in a study of blood T cell repertoires in COVID-19. Across the whole study: Sites across the United States, Italy and Spain contributed samples from acute and convalescent COVID-19. T cells, B-cell-depleted T cells, or PBMCs supplied cDNA or gDNA.

Germline loops: CDR1 SEHNR, CDR2 FQNEAQ (reference sequence). J was trimmed by 3 bases and V by 5 bases; bases with no gene match: 7. The CDR3 extends over 15 amino acids. How the authors handled the data: Reference gene primer amplification gave nucleated cell count estimates. TCRdb's table, derived via immunoSEQ multiplex PCR, lists solely in-frame clones and lacks some. V and J calls and clone size follow that table, whereas D and trimming were derived from the DNA. The table records 300,000 to 350,000 clones, roughly 90% of them present only once. The chain has TRBV7-9 and TRBJ1-1; TRBD1 matches 9 bases. Sequencing was performed on peripheral blood. This TCR derives from a woman in her seventies with COVID-19, enrolled during active disease. Here the CDR3 reads CASSDRTGEDTEAFF. DNA for the CDR3: TGTGCCAGCAGCGACCGGACAGGGGAAGACACTGAAGCTTTCTTT.